These T cell receptor beta chains were read from a single sample in a study of neurological immune-mediated disorders. TCRdb re-derived calls from the 5' RACE reads in MiXCR, one entry per CDR3 protein. The sample carries 59,000 or so distinct CDR3 sequences, about 13% recorded once. The sequencing input was PBMCs. These receptors were taken from an older woman with HTLV-1-associated myelopathy (HAM/TSP). The CDR3 runs from the conserved cysteine through the conserved F or W. D genes are given only for firm matches. Size is stated for part of the rows, as once, few or many counts, or as a class when the clone is expanded.

cdr3_aa: CASSLAGANEQYF
cdr3_nt: TGTGCCAGCAGCTTGGCGGGGGCAAACGAGCAGTACTTC
j_call: TRBJ2-7
clone_size: many
v_call: TRBV5-5
d_call: NA

cdr3_aa: CASSQGQGAGYEQYF
cdr3_nt: TGTGCCAGCAGCCAAGGGCAGGGGGCTGGATACGAGCAGTACTTC
j_call: TRBJ2-7
clone_size: many
v_call: TRBV4-2
d_call: TRBD1

cdr3_aa: CASSFGTGLGELFF
cdr3_nt: TGCGCCAGCAGCTTCGGGACAGGGCTCGGGGAGCTGTTTTTT
j_call: TRBJ2-2
clone_size: medium-sized
v_call: TRBV5-1
d_call: TRBD1

cdr3_aa: CASSPVSGYNEQFF
cdr3_nt: TGTGCCAGCAGCCCAGTTAGCGGCTACAATGAGCAGTTCTTC
j_call: TRBJ2-1
clone_size: NA
v_call: TRBV11-3
d_call: NA

cdr3_aa: CSASGSQETQYF
cdr3_nt: TGCAGTGCTAGCGGGAGCCAAGAGACCCAGTACTTC
j_call: TRBJ2-5
clone_size: many
v_call: TRBV20-1
d_call: NA

cdr3_aa: CPSSLIPNNGELFF
cdr3_nt: TGTCCCAGCAGTTTAATTCCGAACAACGGGGAGCTGTTTTTT
j_call: TRBJ2-2
clone_size: NA
v_call: TRBV12-3/TRBV12-4
d_call: NA

cdr3_aa: CASSYLRGTDTQYF
cdr3_nt: TGTGCCAGCAGTTACCTTCGTGGCACAGATACGCAGTATTTT
j_call: TRBJ2-3
clone_size: many
v_call: TRBV6-5
d_call: NA

cdr3_aa: CASSPQGTPTNGYTF
cdr3_nt: TGTGCCAGCTCACCACAGGGGACACCAACTAATGGCTACACCTTC
j_call: TRBJ1-2
clone_size: many
v_call: TRBV18
d_call: NA

cdr3_aa: CASSLWGLRDTQYF
cdr3_nt: TGTGCCAGCAGCTTATGGGGTCTACGGGATACGCAGTATTTT
j_call: TRBJ2-3
clone_size: many
v_call: TRBV7-2
d_call: NA

cdr3_aa: CASSLCPPAQTSGACTDTQYF
cdr3_nt: TGTGCCAGCAGTTTATGTCCGCCGGCCCAGACTAGCGGGGCCTGCACAGATACGCAGTATTTT
j_call: TRBJ2-3
clone_size: few
v_call: TRBV27
d_call: TRBD2

cdr3_aa: CAIGGTSYEQYF
cdr3_nt: TGTGCCATCGGGGGCACCTCCTACGAGCAGTACTTC
j_call: TRBJ2-7
clone_size: many
v_call: TRBV10-3
d_call: NA

cdr3_aa: CAATDPGLAGTYEQYF
cdr3_nt: TGTGCCGCTACTGATCCGGGACTAGCGGGGACCTACGAGCAGTACTTC
j_call: TRBJ2-7
clone_size: many
v_call: TRBV10-3
d_call: TRBD2

cdr3_aa: CASSLSLAGVYEQYF
cdr3_nt: TGTGCCAGCAGCTTATCACTAGCGGGAGTATACGAGCAGTACTTC
j_call: TRBJ2-7
clone_size: few
v_call: TRBV5-5
d_call: TRBD2

cdr3_aa: CASRGASGSGHEQYF
cdr3_nt: TGTGCCAGCAGGGGGGCTAGCGGGAGCGGGCACGAGCAGTACTTC
j_call: TRBJ2-7
clone_size: NA
v_call: TRBV6-6
d_call: TRBD2

cdr3_aa: CASSLATGKTGELFF
cdr3_nt: TGCGCCAGCAGCTTGGCAACAGGGAAAACCGGGGAGCTGTTTTTT
j_call: TRBJ2-2
clone_size: many
v_call: TRBV5-1
d_call: NA

cdr3_aa: CASSFGTGNYNEQFF
cdr3_nt: TGTGCCAGCAGTTTTGGGACTGGGAATTACAATGAGCAGTTCTTC
j_call: TRBJ2-1
clone_size: many
v_call: TRBV12-3/TRBV12-4
d_call: NA

cdr3_aa: CASSYNSDRELFF
cdr3_nt: TGTGCCAGCAGCTATAACTCCGACCGGGAGCTGTTTTTT
j_call: TRBJ2-2
clone_size: many
v_call: TRBV7-9
d_call: NA